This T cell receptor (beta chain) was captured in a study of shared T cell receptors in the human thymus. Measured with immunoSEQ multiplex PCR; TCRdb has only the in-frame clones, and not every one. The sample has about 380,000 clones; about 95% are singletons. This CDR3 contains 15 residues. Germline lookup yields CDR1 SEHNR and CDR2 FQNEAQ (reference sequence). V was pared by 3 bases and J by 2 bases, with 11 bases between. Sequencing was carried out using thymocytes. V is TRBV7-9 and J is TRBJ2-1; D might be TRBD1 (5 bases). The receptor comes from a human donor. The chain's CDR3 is CASSFRAEPYNEQFF. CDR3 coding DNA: TGTGCCAGCAGCTTCAGGGCGGAGCCCTACAATGAGCAGTTCTTC.